This TCR beta chain originates from a study of human CD8 memory T cell subsets. Study results and caveats: The Chao1 estimates suggested that precursor exhausted T cells were less diverse than stem-like memory T cells. T cells showing similarly high diversity were the stem-like memory and precursor exhausted cells, not the effector memory cells. Stem-like memory T cell repertoires overlapped minimally with precursor exhausted T cell repertoires.

Preparation of the TCR beta libraries relied on UMI-labeled 5' RACE. Following a re-call of the 5' RACE reads, TCRdb has one entry per CDR3 protein and lacks DNA. Its listing shows approximately 6,700 distinct CDR3 sequences. About this clonotype: Its antigen is unknown.

In germline, CDR1 is MDHEN, CDR2 SYDVKM. The length of the CDR3 is 15 residues. Enriched by negative magnetic separation, total CD8+ T cells were obtained. This TCR derives from a human donor in good health. This rearrangement joins TRBV28 to TRBJ2-7; with no DNA, the TCRdb D assignment of TRBD2 cannot be verified. Source material: CD8+ T cells from PBMCs. The CDR3: CASSLQEEAGHGQYF.